This note documents a single T cell receptor beta chain sequence. This CDR3 is built from 14 residues. After removal of 3 bases from V and 5 bases from J, the junction contained 3 bases not matched to a gene. CDR1 is SEHNR and CDR2 is FQNEAQ in the germline V gene (reference sequence). This sample was included in a study of blood T cell repertoires in COVID-19. In the authors' workflow: Reference gene primer amplification gave nucleated cell count estimates. The assay was immunoSEQ multiplex PCR, and TCRdb's table has in-frame clones only and misses some. From that table come the V and J calls and clone size; the DNA was used to work out D and trimming. This sample carries around 310,000 clones, roughly 90% of them seen once, and the ten largest clones take about an eighth.

The clonotype was recovered from a woman between 55 and 75 years old with acute or convalescent COVID-19. The chain combines TRBV7-9 with TRBJ1-5, with 8 bases that match TRBD1. Sequencing used peripheral blood. The CDR3 nucleotides read TGTGCCAGCAGCTTGGACAGGGCGGATCAGCCCCAGCATTTT. As protein: CASSLDRADQPQHF.